This T cell receptor beta chain was identified during a study of OX40 agonist ivuxolimab in advanced cancers. V lost 4 bases, J lost 5 bases, and 15 bases lay in between. The CDR3 totals 14 residues. The germline CDR1 and CDR2 sequences are SGHRS and YFSETQ. TCRdb's copy holds only in-frame clones and misses some; the assay was immunoSEQ multiplex PCR. The sample has 81,000 or so clones, 85% to 90% seen once. The J gene is TRBJ1-1, the V gene TRBV5-1; TRBD1 is a possible D gene (6 bases). This clonotype was obtained from an adult with an advanced solid tumor such as melanoma, head and neck, liver or kidney cancer. Specimen: CD4+ or CD8+ T cells sorted from blood, collected in a trial of the OX40 agonist ivuxolimab. CDR3 coding DNA: TGCGCCAGCAGCCTCAACGGGGGCGAGACTGAAGCTTTCTTT. This gives the protein CASSLNGGETEAFF.